This T cell receptor beta chain was captured in a study of identical twins. The study's findings and limits: Excess sharing by twins proved weaker in beta out-of-frame sequences.

TCRdb re-called the 5' RACE reads with MiXCR, one entry per CDR3 protein. Of about 720,000 distinct CDR3 sequences listed, under 9% are singletons. Germline CDR1 is SQVTM and CDR2 is ANQGSEA. The CDR3 sequence is 18 residues long. Trimming took 0 bases from V and 0 from J; bases not matched to a gene: 8. As for this clonotype: Antigen: not known.

These data were also filed under a second study, of yellow fever vaccine responses in identical twins.

The sample taken for sequencing was PBMCs. The clonotype originates from a woman between 18 and 30 years old in good health. V is TRBV29-1 and J is TRBJ1-2; 12 bases match TRBD1. The CDR3 here is CSVEDNRGQGAPNYGYTF. The CDR3 region has the DNA TGCAGCGTTGAAGATAATCGGGGACAGGGGGCGCCTAACTATGGCTACACCTTC.